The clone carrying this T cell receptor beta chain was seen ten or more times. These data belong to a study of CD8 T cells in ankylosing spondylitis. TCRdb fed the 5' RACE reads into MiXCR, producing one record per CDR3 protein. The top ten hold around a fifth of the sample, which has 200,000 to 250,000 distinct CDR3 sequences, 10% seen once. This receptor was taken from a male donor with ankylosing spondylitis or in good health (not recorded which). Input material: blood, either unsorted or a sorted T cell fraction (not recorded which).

This chain's CDR3 is CASSLEGGFNEQYF. CDR3 coding DNA: TGTGCCAGCAGCTTAGAGGGGGGCTTCAACGAGCAGTACTTC. The rearrangement joins TRBV7-2 to TRBJ2-7; either TRBD1 or TRBD2 may fit D (6 bases each). There are 14 residues in the CDR3. V lost 1 base to trimming and J lost 5 bases, with 12 bases between them. CDR1 is SGHTA and CDR2 is FQGNSA in the germline V gene.